This is a list of T cell receptor beta chains from one sample in a study of cytomegalovirus exposure and HLA in healthy donors. Data came from immunoSEQ multiplex PCR; TCRdb stores just in-frame clones and leaves some out. This table has roughly 44,000 clones, over 75% appearing once. The source material was PBMCs. The source of these receptors is a man in his fifties or sixties in good health and CMV-seronegative. Each CDR3 is given with its conserved first and last residue. Each record gives: V gene, D gene, clone size, J gene, CDR3 DNA, CDR3 protein. A D gene is named only where the DNA matches it firmly. Not every row has a clone size; where given, it reads once, few, many or a size class.

TRBV6-7,TRBD2,.,TRBJ2-5,TGTGCCAGGCGTCTAGCGGGGGCCCTCCAAGAGACCCAGTACTTC,CARRLAGALQETQYF
TRBV6-1,TRBD1,few,TRBJ1-4,TGTGCCAGCAGTGAAGGAGGAGGACAGGGAAATGAAAAACTGTTTTTT,CASSEGGGQGNEKLFF
TRBV15,.,once,TRBJ1-2,TGTGCCACCAGCAGAGATCTACCCCGCGGGTCGAGGGACTACACCTTC,CATSRDLPRGSRDYTF
TRBV30,.,.,TRBJ1-3,TGTGCCTGGAGTGTACTGGGGCTTAACTCTGGAAACACCATATATTTT,CAWSVLGLNSGNTIYF
TRBV19,TRBD1,once,TRBJ1-3,TGTGCCAGTAGGGACAGGGGGAGCGACACCATATATTTT,CASRDRGSDTIYF
TRBV5-1,.,.,TRBJ2-2,TGCGCCAGCAGCCTTATGTCCGGGGAGCTGTTTTTT,CASSLMSGELFF
TRBV28,TRBD1,few,TRBJ1-1,TGTGCCAGCAGTTCCTCAGGGGGAGTCACTGAAGCTTTCTTT,CASSSSGGVTEAFF
TRBV10-1,TRBD1,.,TRBJ2-7,TGCGCCAGCAGGGCAGGGGGCTACGAGCAGTACTTC,CASRAGGYEQYF
TRBV5-4,TRBD2,.,TRBJ2-1,TGTGCCAGCAGCTTGGGAGCGGGGGGGAGTACCTACAATGAGCAGTTCTTC,CASSLGAGGSTYNEQFF
TRBV18,TRBD1,few,TRBJ1-1,TGTGCCAGCCAACAGGGGGCTCAGACGTATGAAGCTTTCTTT,CASQQGAQTYEAFF
TRBV4-3,.,.,TRBJ1-2,TGCGCCAGCAGCCAAGCATTAGGCAGCGCTAACTATGGCTACACCTTC,CASSQALGSANYGYTF
TRBV11-2,TRBD1,.,TRBJ1-5,TGTGCCAGCAGCCCCGGGACAGGGGGCAATCAGCCCCAGCATTTT,CASSPGTGGNQPQHF
TRBV2,.,.,TRBJ1-5,TGTGCCAGCCACGTGCAGGGAAGCAATCAGCCCCAGCATTTT,CASHVQGSNQPQHF